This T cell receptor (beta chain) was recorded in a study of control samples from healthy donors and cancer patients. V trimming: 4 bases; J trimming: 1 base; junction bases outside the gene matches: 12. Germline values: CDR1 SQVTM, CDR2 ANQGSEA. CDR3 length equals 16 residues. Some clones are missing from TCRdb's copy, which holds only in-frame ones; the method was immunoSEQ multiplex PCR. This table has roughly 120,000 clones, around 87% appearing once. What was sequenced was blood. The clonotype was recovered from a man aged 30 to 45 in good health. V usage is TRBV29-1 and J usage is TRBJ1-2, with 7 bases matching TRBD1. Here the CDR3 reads CSVVGAGGVINYGYTF. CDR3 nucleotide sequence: TGCAGCGTTGTAGGAGCAGGGGGAGTTATTAACTATGGCTACACCTTC.